This TCR beta chain appears in the sequencing data of a study of blood T cell repertoires in COVID-19. About the research overall: Italy, Spain and the United States were the sources of the convalescent and acute COVID-19 samples. PBMCs, B-cell-depleted T cells, or T cells provided the cDNA or gDNA that made up the material.

Per the germline V gene, CDR1 is MRHNA and CDR2 is SNTAGT. The CDR3 consists of 15 residues. Trimming removed 5 bases from V and 2 bases from J; junction bases left unmatched: 4. This clone has just one count. Sequenced by immunoSEQ multiplex PCR; TCRdb stores in-frame clones only, minus some. The repertoire consists of approximately 220,000 clones, with 65% to 85% occurring once and the leading ten covering about 6.6%. This rearrangement joins TRBV6-4 to TRBJ2-3; the match to TRBD1 covers 10 bases. The specimen was PBMCs or T cells enriched from blood (not recorded which). This receptor was identified in a woman aged 40 to 55 who had recovered from COVID-19. The CDR3: CASSSGTGDTDTQYF. In DNA, the CDR3 is TGTGCCAGCAGTTCCGGGACAGGGGACACAGATACGCAGTATTTT.